The clone carrying this TCR beta chain was counted many times. What it binds is unknown. This entry is derived from a study of CD8 T cells in ankylosing spondylitis. General study findings and limits: Reactive arthritis synovial fluid and blood previously showed some of these motif variants. Matched ankylosing spondylitis synovial fluid reportedly contained a significantly enriched population of disease-linked clones. Peripheral blood held disease-linked clones only at relatively low frequency, and these were CD8+. A TCR beta motif made of about 8 highly homologous variants seemed typical of ankylosing spondylitis blood.

Construction of TCR beta libraries was performed using quantitative 5'-RACE with molecular barcodes. One entry per CDR3 protein, called by TCRdb with MiXCR from the 5' RACE reads. The sample lists 250,000 to 350,000 distinct CDR3 sequences; 6.5% to 10% were seen once. What was sequenced was blood, either unsorted or a sorted T cell fraction (not recorded which). The source is a male donor with ankylosing spondylitis.

In DNA form, the CDR3 reads TGTGCCAGCAGTTTGCTTAACACTGAAGCTTTCTTT. Encoded protein: CASSLLNTEAFF. This rearrangement joins TRBV28 to TRBJ1-1, with D hard to call. V lost 3 bases, J lost 2 bases, and 4 bases lay in between. The CDR3 is 12 amino acids. Germline V gene data show CDR1 as MDHEN and CDR2 as SYDVKM.